Included here is one T cell receptor (beta chain) sequence, with context. The clone's antigen remains unknown. No quality values exist for individual bases; no much larger clone is one base distant. The sample belongs to a study of blood T cell repertoires in COVID-19 (dated by TCRdb to 2020 to 2022). Background for the entire study: Collaborator samples came from the United States, Italy and Spain and covered acute and convalescent phases of COVID-19. The material from the prospective study consisted of cDNA or gDNA derived from T cells, B-cell-depleted T cells, or PBMCs. Subjects who had been exposed to COVID-19, were actively infected with it, or had recovered from it provided the deeply sampled blood TCRbeta repertoires that made up the dataset. A freely available public database, intended as a resource for researchers studying the immune response to SARS-CoV-2, is where the repertoires were released. The samples were drawn from the first 160 participants of the ongoing ImmuneRACE study and from over a thousand subjects provided by 6 global collaborators. A de-identified subject ID, COVID-19 status, age in years and sex were almost always included in the sample metadata. Where available, HLA class I and class II types were obtained from metadata supplied by the sample provider rather than from assay-based typing. Broad study findings and their caveats: How much clinical and demographic metadata was included differed by source and by participant, and the metadata was provided uncurated.

The immunoSEQ Assay, a bias-controlled multiplex PCR, was used to amplify TCRbeta CDR3 regions from genomic DNA. Concerning the study's data processing: Within the assay, amplification of reference gene primers was used to estimate how many nucleated cells each sample contained. To quantify the absolute abundance of each unique TCRbeta CDR3 rearrangement, sequence reads were collapsed and filtered. For each sample, productive Simpson clonality was calculated as the square root of Simpson's diversity index over productive rearrangements. TCRdb retrieved this table from immuneACCESS and kept in-frame rearrangements only. Not all clones are present; in checked studies, unresolved V genes account for under half, and no reason is known for the remainder. Clone size and the V and J calls come from that table; the DNA yielded D and trimming. This sample has 80,000 or so clones in its table, and approximately 78% of those were observed once. The leading ten clones occupy around a third of the sample.

The collaborating institutions used their own protocols to collect whole blood in K2EDTA tubes. Collaborator samples were shipped for TCRbeta analysis as frozen whole blood, isolated PBMCs, or DNA extracted from either sample type. From cysteine to phenylalanine, the CDR3 is 15 amino acids long. The kept DNA is CDR3 alone, 45 bases in frame from the first base. For CDR1 and CDR2, the germline V gene (reference sequence) lists DFQATT and SNEGSKA. After removal of 3 bases from V and 5 bases from J, the junction retains 8 bases not matched to a gene. Sequencing was performed on peripheral blood. The chain links TRBV20-1 with TRBJ2-1; 9 middle bases align to TRBD2. The sequence derives from a woman between 65 and 79 years old with acute or convalescent COVID-19. CDR3 sequence: CSASQGSGSDNEQFF. The nucleotide sequence is TGCAGTGCTAGTCAAGGTAGCGGGAGCGACAATGAGCAGTTCTTC.